The sequence of this T cell receptor beta chain was determined in a study of blood T cell repertoires in COVID-19. CDR3 size: 18 residues. The V gene end was trimmed by 0 bases and the J gene end by 4 bases; junction bases not matched to a gene: 10. Germline V gene sequence: CDR1 LGHDT, CDR2 YNNKEL (reference sequence). Some clones are missing from TCRdb's copy, which holds only in-frame ones; the method was immunoSEQ multiplex PCR. The data contain 5,800 or so clones, around 67% of them singletons. The chain is built from TRBV3-1 (or the pseudogene TRBV3-2) and TRBJ2-1; TRBD2 matches 9 bases. Sequences were obtained from peripheral blood. The receptor was derived from a man between 60 and 75 years old with acute or convalescent COVID-19. In DNA form, the CDR3 reads TGTGCCAGCAGCCAAGAGGTCGCACTAGCGGGCAAATACAATGAGCAGTTCTTC. It specifies CASSQEVALAGKYNEQFF.